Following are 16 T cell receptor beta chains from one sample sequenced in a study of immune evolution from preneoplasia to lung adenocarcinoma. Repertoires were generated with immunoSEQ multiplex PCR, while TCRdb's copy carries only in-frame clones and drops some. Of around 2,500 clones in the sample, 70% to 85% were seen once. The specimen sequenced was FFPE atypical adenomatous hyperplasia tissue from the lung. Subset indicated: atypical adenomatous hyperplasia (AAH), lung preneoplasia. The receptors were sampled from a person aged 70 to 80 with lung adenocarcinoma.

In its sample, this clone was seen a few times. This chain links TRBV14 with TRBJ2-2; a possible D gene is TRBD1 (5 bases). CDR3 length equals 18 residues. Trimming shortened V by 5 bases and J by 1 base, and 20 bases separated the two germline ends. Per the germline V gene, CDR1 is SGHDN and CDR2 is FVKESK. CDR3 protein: CASSSPPGSRVNTGELFF. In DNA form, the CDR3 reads TGTGCCAGCAGCTCACCCCCCGGGTCCAGGGTGAACACCGGGGAGCTGTTTTTT.

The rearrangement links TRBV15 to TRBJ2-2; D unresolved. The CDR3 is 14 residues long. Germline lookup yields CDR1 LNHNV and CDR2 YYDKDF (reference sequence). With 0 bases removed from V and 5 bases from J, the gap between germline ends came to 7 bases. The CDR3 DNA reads TGTGCCACCAGCAGAGATACTGGGACCGGGGAGCTGTTTTTT. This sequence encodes CATSRDTGTGELFF.

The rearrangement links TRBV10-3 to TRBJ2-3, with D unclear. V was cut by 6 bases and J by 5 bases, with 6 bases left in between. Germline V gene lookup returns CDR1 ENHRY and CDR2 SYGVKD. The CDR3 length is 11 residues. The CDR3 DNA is TGTGCCATCAGCTACAGAGATACGCAGTATTTT. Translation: CAISYRDTQYF.

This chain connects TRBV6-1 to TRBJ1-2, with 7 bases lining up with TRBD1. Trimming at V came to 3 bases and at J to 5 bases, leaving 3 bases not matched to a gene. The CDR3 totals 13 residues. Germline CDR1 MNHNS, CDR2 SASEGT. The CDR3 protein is CASSETGRYGYTF. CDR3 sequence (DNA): TGTGCCAGCAGTGAGACAGGGCGATATGGCTACACCTTC.

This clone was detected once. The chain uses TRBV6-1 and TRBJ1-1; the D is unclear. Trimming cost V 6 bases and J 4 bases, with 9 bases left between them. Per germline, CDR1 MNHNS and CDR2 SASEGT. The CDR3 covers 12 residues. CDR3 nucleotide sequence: TGTGCCAGCAGCTGGGGTGGCACTGAAGCTTTCTTT. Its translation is CASSWGGTEAFF.

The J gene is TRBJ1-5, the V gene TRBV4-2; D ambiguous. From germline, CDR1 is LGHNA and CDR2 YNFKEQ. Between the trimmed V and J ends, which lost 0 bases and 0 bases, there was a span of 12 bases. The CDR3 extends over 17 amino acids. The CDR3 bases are TGTGCCAGCAGCCAAGAAGGAACAGCTTTTAGCAATCAGCCCCAGCATTTT. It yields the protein CASSQEGTAFSNQPQHF.

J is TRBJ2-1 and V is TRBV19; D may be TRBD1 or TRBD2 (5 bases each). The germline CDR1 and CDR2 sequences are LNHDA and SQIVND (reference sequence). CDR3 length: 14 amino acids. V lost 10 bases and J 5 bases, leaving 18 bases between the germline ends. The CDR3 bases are TGTGCCACACGGGACCCCGGCAGGGACAATGAGCAGTTCTTC. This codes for CATRDPGRDNEQFF.

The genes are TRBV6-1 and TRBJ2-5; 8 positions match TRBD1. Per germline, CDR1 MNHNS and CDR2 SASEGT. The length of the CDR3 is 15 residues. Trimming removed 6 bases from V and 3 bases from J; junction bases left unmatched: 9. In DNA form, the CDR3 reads TGTGCCAGCAGGACTCCCGGGACAGGAAAAGAGACCCAGTACTTC. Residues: CASRTPGTGKETQYF.

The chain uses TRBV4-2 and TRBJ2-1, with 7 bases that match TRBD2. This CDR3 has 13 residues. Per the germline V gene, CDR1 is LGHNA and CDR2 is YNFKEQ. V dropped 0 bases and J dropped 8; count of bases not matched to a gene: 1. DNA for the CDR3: TGTGCCAGCAGCCAAGAGGGGAGGGATGAGCAGTTCTTC. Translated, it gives CASSQEGRDEQFF.

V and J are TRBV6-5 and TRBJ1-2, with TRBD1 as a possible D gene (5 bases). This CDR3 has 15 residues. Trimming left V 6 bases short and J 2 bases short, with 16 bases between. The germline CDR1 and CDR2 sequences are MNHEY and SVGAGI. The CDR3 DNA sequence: TGTGCCAGCAGCTCCATGGGGGGGACCAACTATGGCTACACCTTC. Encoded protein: CASSSMGGTNYGYTF.

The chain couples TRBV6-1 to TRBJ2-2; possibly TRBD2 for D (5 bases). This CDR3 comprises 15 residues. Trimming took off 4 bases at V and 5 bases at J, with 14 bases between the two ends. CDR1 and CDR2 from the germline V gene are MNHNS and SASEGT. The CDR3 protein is CASSAEGTATGELFF. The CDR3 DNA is TGTGCCAGCAGTGCTGAGGGTACGGCGACCGGGGAGCTGTTTTTT.

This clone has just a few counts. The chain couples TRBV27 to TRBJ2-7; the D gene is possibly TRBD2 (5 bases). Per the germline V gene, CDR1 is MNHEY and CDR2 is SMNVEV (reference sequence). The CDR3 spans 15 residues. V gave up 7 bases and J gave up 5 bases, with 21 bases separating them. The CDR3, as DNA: TGTGCCAGCACCCTACGGGGTGGGCTAGCCCACGAGCAGTACTTC. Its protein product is CASTLRGGLAHEQYF.

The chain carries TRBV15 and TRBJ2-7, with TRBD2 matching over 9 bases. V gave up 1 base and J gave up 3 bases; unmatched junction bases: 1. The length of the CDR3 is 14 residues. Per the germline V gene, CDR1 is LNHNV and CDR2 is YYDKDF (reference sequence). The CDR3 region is CATSRATSGYEQYF. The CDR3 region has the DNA TGTGCCACCAGCAGAGCGACTAGCGGCTACGAGCAGTACTTC. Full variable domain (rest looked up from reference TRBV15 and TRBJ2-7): DAMVIQNPRYQVTQFGKPVTLSCSQTLNHNVMYWYQQKSSQAPKLLFHYYDKDFNNEADTPDNFQSRRPNTSFCFLDIRSPGLGDTAMYLCATSRATSGYEQYFGPGTRLTVT.

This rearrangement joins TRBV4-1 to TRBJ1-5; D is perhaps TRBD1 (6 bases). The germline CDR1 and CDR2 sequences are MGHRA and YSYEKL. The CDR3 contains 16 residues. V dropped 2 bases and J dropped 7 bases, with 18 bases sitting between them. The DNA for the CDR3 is TGCGCCAGCAGCCAAACGGGAGGGGGGCACCACCAGCCCCAGCATTTT. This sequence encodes CASSQTGGGHHQPQHF.

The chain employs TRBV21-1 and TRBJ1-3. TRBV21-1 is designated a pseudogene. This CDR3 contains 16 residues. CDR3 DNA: TGTGCCAGCATCACACGTAGGGATTGCTCTGGAAACACCATATATTTT. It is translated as CASITRRDCSGNTIYF.

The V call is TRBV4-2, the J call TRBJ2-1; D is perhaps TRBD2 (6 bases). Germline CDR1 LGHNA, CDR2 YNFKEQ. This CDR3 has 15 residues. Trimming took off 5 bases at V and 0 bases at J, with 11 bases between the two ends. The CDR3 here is CASSGGSSSYNEQFF. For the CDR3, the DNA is TGTGCCAGCAGCGGGGGGTCTAGCTCCTACAATGAGCAGTTCTTC.